This T cell receptor (beta chain) was sequenced during a study of cytomegalovirus exposure and HLA in healthy donors. Study observations and caveats: Reported results showed that the classifier diagnosed cytomegalovirus status with high specificity and sensitivity. Most of the TCR beta V segments (in an earlier analysis) were productive either about 87% or about 30% of the time.

Looked up from germline, CDR1 is SGHAT and CDR2 is FQNNGV. Trimming cost V 6 bases and J 4 bases; bases outside gene matches: 11. CDR3 length: 15 amino acids. Notes on this clone: No antigen is known for it.

It was with 60 Vbeta and 13 Jbeta primers that the PCR ran. Clones were sequenced by immunoSEQ multiplex PCR, and TCRdb holds only the in-frame ones, with some missing. The table lists around 160,000 clones. The clonotype originates from a woman between 50 and 59 years old in good health and CMV-seronegative. The sample taken for sequencing was PBMCs. The V call is TRBV11-2, the J call TRBJ2-5, with 7 nucleotides matching TRBD2. The CDR3 DNA sequence: TGTGCCAGCAGTATCGGGGGGTCTCGGGGAGAGACCCAGTACTTC. Translated: CASSIGGSRGETQYF.